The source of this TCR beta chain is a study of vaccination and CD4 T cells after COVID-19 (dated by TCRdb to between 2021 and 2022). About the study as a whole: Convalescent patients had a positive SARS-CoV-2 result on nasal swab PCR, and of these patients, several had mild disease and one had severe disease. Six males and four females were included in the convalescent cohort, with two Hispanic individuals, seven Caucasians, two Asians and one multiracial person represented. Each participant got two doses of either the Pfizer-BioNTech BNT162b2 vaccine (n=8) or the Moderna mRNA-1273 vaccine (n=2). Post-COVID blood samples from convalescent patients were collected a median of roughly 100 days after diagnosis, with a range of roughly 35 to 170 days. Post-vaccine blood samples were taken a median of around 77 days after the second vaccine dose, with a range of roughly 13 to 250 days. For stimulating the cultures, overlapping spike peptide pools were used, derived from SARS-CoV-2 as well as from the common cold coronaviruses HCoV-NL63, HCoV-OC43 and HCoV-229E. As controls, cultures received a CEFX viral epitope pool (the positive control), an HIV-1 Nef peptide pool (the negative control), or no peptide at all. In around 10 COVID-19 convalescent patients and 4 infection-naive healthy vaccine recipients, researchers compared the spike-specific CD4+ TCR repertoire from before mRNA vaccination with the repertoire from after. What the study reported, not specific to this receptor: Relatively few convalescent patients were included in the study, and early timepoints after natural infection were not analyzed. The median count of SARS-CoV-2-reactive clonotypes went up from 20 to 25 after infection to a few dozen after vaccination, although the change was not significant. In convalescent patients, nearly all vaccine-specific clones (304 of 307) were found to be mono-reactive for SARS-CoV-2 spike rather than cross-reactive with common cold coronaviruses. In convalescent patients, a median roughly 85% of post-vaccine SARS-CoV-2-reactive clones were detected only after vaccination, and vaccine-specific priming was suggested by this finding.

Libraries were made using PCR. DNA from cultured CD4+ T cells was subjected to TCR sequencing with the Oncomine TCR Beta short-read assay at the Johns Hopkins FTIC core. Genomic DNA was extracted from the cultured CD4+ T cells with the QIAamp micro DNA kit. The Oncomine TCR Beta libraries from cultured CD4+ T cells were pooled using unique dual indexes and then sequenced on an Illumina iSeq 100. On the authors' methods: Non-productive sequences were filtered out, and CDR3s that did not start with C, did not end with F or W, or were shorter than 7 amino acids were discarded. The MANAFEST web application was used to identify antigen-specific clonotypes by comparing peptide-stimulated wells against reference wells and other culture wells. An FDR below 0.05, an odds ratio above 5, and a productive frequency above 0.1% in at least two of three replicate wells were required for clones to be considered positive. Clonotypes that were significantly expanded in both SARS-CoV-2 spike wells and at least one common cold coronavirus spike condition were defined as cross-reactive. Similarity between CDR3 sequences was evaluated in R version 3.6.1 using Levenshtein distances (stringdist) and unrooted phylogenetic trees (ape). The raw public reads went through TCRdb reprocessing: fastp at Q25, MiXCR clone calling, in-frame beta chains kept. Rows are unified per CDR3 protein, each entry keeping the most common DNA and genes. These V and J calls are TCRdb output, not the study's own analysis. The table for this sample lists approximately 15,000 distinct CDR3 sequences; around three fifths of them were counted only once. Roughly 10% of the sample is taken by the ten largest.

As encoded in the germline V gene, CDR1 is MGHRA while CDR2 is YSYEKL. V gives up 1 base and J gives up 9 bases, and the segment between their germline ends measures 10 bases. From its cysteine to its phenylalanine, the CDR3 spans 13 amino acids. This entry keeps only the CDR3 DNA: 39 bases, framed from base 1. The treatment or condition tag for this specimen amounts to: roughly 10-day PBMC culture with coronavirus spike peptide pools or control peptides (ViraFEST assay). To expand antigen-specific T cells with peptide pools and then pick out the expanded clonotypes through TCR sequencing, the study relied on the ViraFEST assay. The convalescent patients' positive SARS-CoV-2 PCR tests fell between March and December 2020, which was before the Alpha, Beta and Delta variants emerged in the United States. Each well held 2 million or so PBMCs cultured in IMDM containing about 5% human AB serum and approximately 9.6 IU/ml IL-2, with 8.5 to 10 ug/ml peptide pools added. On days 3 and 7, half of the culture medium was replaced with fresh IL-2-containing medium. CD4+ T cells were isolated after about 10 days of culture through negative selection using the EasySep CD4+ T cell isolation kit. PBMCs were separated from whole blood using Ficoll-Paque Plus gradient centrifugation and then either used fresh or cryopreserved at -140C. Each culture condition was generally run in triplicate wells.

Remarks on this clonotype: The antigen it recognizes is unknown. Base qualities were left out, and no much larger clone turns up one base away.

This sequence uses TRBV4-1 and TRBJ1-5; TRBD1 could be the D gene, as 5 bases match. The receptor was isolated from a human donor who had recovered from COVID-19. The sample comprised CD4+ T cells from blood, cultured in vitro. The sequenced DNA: TGCGCCAGCAGCCAAGCTGGGACGTGGCCCCAGCATTTT. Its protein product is CASSQAGTWPQHF.